This TCR beta chain came from a study of CD8 T cells in Susac syndrome (dated by TCRdb to about 2019). The study in broad terms: The study used repertoire sequencing to test whether antigen drove CD8+ T cell activation and differentiation in Susac syndrome. What the work shows at the level of the full study, not this receptor alone: The TCR sequencing and HLA analysis was acknowledged to have included a relatively small number of individuals.

RNA was extracted using the RNeasy kit, and roughly 0.45 to 1 microgram was reverse transcribed with random hexamers. TCR beta CDR3 regions were amplified with the immunoSEQ multiplex PCR assay covering 54 Vbeta and 13 Jbeta segments. Bias from PCR amplification was corrected by using a synthetic template baseline for primer optimization and for computational correction. The authors processed their data as follows. Reads were assigned to V, D and J genes according to IMGT and analyzed in immunoSEQ Analyzer, with only productive sequences retained. Clonality was calculated as one minus the Shannon entropy normalized by log2 of the number of productive unique sequences. For each patient and control, public and private clones were evaluated within the 100 most prevalent clones. Susac-specific clones were defined as absent from healthy and MS cohorts, around 970 published viral clones and other ImmuneACCESS disease sequences. TCRdb reran the public reads through fastp at Q25 and MiXCR, keeping productive beta chains. Duplicate CDR3 protein sequences are folded into a single record with the most common DNA and genes. The V and J calls shown here were made by TCRdb, not taken from the authors' results. The sample profile shows some 180,000 distinct CDR3 sequences; roughly 94% of them were found once. The ten largest account for 0.1% of the sample.

Details on this clonotype: Its antigen specificity is not known. No base-level quality is on record; no much larger clone is a single base apart.

Per the germline V gene, MNHEY is the CDR1 and SVGAGI is the CDR2. CDR3 length: 16 amino acids, cysteine to phenylalanine. Of all the DNA, just the CDR3 is kept, 48 bases in frame from base 1. The V and J ends are trimmed by 4 bases and 2 bases, leaving 12 bases between them. High-throughput TCR beta sequencing profiled peripheral blood CD8+ and CD4+ T cells from healthy donors, Susac syndrome patients and multiple sclerosis patients. Healthy donors were included as age- and sex-matched controls. Bulk CD8+ and CD4+ T cells were purified by magnetic negative isolation, whereas CD8+ TEMRA cells were enriched by FACS. Blood was drawn into EDTA tubes, processed within 24 hours, and PBMCs were isolated by density gradient centrifugation. PBMCs intended for TCR sequencing were cryopreserved in liquid nitrogen and thawed later in a water bath at 37 degrees C. A purity of at least 90% was achieved for sorted or isolated CD4+, CD8+ and CD8+ TEMRA cells.

The source of this sequence is a human donor in good health. The chain is assembled from TRBV6-5 and TRBJ2-6, and the D gene may be TRBD1, 6 bases matching. Sequencing was done on a sample of CD4+ T cells from PBMCs. The CDR3 is CASSSTGSPGANVLTF. Read as DNA, the sequence is TGTGCCAGCAGTTCTACAGGGAGCCCTGGGGCCAACGTCCTGACTTTC.